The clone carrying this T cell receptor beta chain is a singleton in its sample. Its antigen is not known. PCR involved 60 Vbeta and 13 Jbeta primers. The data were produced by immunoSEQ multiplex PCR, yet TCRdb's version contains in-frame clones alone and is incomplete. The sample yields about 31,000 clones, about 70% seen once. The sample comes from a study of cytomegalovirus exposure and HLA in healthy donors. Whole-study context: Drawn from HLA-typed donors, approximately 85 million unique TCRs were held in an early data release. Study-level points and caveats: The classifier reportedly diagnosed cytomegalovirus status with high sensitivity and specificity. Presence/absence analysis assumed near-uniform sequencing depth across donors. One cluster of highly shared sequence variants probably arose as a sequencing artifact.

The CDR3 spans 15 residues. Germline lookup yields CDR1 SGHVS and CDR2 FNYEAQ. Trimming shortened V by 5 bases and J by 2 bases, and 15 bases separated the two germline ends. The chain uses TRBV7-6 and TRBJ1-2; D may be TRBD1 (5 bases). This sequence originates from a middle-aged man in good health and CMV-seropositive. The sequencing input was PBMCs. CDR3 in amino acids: CASSPGGSLNYGYTF. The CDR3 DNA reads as TGTGCCAGCAGCCCGGGGGGGTCACTGAACTATGGCTACACCTTC.